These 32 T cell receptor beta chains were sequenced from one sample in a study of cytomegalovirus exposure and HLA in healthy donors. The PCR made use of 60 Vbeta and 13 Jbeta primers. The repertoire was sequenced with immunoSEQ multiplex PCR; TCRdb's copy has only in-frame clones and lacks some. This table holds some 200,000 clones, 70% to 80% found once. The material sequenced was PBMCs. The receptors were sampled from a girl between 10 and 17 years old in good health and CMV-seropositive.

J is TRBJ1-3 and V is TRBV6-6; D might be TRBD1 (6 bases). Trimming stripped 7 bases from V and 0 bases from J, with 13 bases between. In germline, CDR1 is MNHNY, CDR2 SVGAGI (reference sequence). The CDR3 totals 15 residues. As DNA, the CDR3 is TGTGCCAGCACCGAAACAGGGAACTCTGGAAACACCATATATTTT. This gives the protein CASTETGNSGNTIYF.

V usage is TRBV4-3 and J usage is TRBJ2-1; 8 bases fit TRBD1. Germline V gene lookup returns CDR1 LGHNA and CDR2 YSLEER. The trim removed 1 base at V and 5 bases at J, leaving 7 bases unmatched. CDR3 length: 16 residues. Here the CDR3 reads CASSQGTGGWNNEQFF. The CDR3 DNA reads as TGCGCCAGCAGCCAAGGTACAGGGGGGTGGAACAATGAGCAGTTCTTC.

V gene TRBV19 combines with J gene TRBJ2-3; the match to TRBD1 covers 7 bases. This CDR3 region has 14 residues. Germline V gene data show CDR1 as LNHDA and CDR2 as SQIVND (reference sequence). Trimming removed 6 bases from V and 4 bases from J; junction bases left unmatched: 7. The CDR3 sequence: CASRPRQGPDTQYF. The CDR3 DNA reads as TGTGCCAGTAGGCCAAGACAGGGTCCAGATACGCAGTATTTT.

The CDR3 sequence: CASTYDRGRSSYEQYF. CDR3 nucleotide sequence: TGCGCCAGCACCTACGACAGGGGGCGAAGCTCCTACGAGCAGTACTTC. The chain combines TRBV5-1 with TRBJ2-5, with 10 bases lining up with TRBD1. The DNA end lines up better with TRBJ2-7; the J call may be wrong. The germline CDR1 and CDR2 sequences are SGHRS and YFSETQ. This CDR3 is 16 amino acids long.

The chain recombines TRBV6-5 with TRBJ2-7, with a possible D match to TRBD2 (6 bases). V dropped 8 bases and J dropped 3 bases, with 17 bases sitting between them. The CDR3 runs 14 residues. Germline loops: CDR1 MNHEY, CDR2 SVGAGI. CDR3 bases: TGTGCCAGCTCTTCCCCCGGGACTGACTACGAGCAGTACTTC. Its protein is CASSSPGTDYEQYF.

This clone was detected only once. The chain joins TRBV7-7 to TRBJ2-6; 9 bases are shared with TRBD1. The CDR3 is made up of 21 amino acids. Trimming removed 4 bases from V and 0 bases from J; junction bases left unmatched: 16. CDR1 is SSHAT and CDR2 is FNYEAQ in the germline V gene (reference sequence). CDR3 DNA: TGTGCCAGCAGCTGTCGGCCCGACAGGGGGAGAATCTACTCTGGGGCCAACGTCCTGACTTTC. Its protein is CASSCRPDRGRIYSGANVLTF.

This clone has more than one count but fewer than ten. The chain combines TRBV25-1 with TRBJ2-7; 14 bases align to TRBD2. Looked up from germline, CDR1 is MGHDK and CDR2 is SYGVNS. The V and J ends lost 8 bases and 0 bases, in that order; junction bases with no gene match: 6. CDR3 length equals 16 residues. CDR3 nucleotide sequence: TGTGCCAGCCAAACGGGGACTAGCGGGGGCTCCTACGAGCAGTACTTC. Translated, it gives CASQTGTSGGSYEQYF.

The CDR3 coding sequence is TGTGCCAGCAGCTTAGCGCTTAGCGGGGGGTCGGAGACCCAGTACTTC. Encoded protein: CASSLALSGGSETQYF. The chain couples TRBV7-2 to TRBJ2-5, with TRBD2 matching over 10 bases. The CDR3 runs to 16 residues. Unmatched junction bases numbered 6, after V lost 0 bases and J lost 5 bases. The germline V gene has CDR1 SGHTA and CDR2 FQGNSA.

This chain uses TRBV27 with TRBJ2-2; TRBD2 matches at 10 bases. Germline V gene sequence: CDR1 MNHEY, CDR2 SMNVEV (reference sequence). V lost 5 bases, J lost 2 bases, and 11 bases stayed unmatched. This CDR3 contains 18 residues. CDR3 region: CASSLYLSGGDNTGELFF. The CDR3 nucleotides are TGTGCCAGCAGTCTTTACCTCAGCGGGGGGGATAACACCGGGGAGCTGTTTTTT.

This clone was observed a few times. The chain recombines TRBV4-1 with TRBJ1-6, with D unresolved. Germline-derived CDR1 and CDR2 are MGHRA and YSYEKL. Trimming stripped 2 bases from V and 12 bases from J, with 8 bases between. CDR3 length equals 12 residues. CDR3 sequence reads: CASSQTGGPLHF. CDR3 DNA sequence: TGCGCCAGCAGCCAAACCGGTGGACCCCTCCACTTT.

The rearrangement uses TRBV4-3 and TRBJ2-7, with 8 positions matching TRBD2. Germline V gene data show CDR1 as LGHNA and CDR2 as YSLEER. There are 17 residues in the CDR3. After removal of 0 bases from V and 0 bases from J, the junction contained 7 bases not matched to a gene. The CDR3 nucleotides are TGCGCCAGCAGCCAAGAGTTGGGCGGGGGGTTCTCCTACGAGCAGTACTTC. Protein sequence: CASSQELGGGFSYEQYF.

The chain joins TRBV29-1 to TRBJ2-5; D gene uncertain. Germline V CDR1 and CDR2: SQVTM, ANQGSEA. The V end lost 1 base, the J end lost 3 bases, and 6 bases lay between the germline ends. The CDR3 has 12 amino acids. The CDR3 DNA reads TGCAGCGTTGAAGCAGTTGAAGAGACCCAGTACTTC. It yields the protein CSVEAVEETQYF.

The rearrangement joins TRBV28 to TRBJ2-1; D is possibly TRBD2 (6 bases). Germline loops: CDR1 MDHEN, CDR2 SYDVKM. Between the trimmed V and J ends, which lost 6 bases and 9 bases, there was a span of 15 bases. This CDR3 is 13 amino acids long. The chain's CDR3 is CASSPAGGTEQFF. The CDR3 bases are TGTGCCAGCAGCCCCGCAGGCGGGACTGAGCAGTTCTTC.

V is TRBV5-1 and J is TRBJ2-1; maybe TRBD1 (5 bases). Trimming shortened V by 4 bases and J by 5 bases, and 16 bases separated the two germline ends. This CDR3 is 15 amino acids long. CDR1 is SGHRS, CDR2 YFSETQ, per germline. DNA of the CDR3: TGCGCCAGCAGCAACCCTAGTGGGGCTAACAATGAGCAGTTCTTC. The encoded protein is CASSNPSGANNEQFF.

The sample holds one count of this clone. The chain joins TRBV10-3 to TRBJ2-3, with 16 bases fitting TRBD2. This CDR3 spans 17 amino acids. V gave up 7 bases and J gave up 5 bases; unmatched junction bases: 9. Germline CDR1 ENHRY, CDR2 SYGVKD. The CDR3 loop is CAINPGTSGGAGDTQYF. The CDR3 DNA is TGTGCCATCAATCCAGGGACTAGCGGGGGGGCTGGAGATACGCAGTATTTT.

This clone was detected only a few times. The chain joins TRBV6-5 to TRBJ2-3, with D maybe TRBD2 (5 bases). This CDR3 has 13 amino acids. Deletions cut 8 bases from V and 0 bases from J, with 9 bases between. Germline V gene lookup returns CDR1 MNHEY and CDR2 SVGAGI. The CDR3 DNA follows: TGTGCCAGCTCCCTAGCTAGCACAGATACGCAGTATTTT. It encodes CASSLASTDTQYF.

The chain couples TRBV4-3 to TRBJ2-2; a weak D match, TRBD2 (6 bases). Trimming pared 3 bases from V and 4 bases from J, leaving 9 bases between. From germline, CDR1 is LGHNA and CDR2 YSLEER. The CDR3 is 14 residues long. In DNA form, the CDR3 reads TGCGCCAGCAGCCATCCACTAGCCACCGGGGAGCTGTTTTTT. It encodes CASSHPLATGELFF.

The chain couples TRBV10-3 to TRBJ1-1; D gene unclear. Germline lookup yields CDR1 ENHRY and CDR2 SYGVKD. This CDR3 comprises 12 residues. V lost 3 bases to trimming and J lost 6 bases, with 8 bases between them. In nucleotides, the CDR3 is TGTGCCATCAGTGACTTCCCAGCTGAAGCTTTCTTT. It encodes CAISDFPAEAFF.

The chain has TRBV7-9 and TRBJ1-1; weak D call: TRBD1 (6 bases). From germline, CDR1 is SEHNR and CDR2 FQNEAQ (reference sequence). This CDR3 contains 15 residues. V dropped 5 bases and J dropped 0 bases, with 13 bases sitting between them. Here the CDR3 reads CASSPSTGMNTEAFF. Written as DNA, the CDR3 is TGTGCCAGCAGCCCTTCTACAGGGATGAACACTGAAGCTTTCTTT.

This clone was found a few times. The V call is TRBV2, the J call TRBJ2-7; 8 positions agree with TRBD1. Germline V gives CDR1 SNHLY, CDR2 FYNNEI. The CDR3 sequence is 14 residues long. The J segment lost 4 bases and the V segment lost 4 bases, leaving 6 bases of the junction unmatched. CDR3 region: CASSGGQGRYEQYF. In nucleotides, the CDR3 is TGTGCCAGCAGTGGCGGACAGGGAAGGTACGAGCAGTACTTC.

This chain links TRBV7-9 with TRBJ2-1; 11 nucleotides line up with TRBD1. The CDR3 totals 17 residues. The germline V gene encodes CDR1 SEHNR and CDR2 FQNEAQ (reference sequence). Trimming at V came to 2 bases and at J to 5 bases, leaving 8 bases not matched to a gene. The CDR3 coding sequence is TGTGCCAGCAGCTTACGCGGGACAGGGGGTATCAACAATGAGCAGTTCTTC. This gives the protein CASSLRGTGGINNEQFF.

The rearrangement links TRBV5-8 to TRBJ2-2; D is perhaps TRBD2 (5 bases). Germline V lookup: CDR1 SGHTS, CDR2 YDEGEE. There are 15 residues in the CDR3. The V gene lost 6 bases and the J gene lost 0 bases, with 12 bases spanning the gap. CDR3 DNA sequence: TGTGCCAGCATCCCTGACTACTCGAACACCGGGGAGCTGTTTTTT. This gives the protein CASIPDYSNTGELFF.

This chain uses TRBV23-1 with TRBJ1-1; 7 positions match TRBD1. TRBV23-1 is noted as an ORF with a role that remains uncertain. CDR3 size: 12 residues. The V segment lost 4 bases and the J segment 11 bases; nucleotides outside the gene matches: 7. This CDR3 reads CASSRGGAGAFF. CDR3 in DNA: TGCGCCAGCAGTCGAGGGGGCGCGGGGGCTTTCTTT.

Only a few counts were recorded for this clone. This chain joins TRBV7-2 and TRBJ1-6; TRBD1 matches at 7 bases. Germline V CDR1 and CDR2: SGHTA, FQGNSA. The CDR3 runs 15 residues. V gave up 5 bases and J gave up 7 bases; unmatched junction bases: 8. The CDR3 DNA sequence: TGTGCCAGCAGCCCCCGTACAGGGGAGAATTCACCCCTCCACTTT. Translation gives CASSPRTGENSPLHF.

This CDR3 reads CASSTSQTGEKLFF. The DNA for the CDR3 is TGTGCCAGCAGCACGTCCCAGACGGGTGAAAAACTGTTTTTT. The genes are TRBV5-4 and TRBJ1-4; D gene uncertain. This CDR3 contains 14 residues. The germline V gene encodes CDR1 SGHNT and CDR2 YYREEE (reference sequence). Trimming shortened V by 4 bases and J by 7 bases, and 14 bases separated the two germline ends.

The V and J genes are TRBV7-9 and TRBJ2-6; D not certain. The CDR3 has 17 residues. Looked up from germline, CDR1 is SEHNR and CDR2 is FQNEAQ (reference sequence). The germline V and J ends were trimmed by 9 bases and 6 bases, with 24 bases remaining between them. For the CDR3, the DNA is TGTGCCAGTACGTTCGGTCCGCCAACCCTCGTGGCCAACGTCCTGACTTTC. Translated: CASTFGPPTLVANVLTF.

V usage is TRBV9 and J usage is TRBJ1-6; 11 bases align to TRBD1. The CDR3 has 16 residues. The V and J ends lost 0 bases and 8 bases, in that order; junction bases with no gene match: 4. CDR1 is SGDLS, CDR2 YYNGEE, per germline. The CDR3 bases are TGTGCCAGCAGCGTAGATCCGGGACAGGGGGATTCACCCCTCCACTTT. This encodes CASSVDPGQGDSPLHF. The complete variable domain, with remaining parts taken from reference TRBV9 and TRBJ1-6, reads DSGVTQTPKHLITATGQRVTLRCSPRSGDLSVYWYQQSLDQGLQFLIQYYNGEERAKGNILERFSAQQFPDLHSELNLSSLELGDSALYFCASSVDPGQGDSPLHFGNGTRLTVT.

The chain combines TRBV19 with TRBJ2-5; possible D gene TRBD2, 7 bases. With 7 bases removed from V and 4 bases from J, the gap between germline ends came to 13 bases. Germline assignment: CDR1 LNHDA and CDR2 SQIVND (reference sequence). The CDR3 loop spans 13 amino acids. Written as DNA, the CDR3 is TGTGCCAGTACTCCGGGGGGCCGAGAGACCCAGTACTTC. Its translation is CASTPGGRETQYF.

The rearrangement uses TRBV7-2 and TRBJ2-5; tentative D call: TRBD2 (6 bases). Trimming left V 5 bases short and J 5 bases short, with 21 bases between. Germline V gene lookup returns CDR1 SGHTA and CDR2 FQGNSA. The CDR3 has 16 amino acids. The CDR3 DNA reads TGTGCCAGCAGCCCGCTTCCGGGACTGGTTGCGGAGACCCAGTACTTC. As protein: CASSPLPGLVAETQYF.

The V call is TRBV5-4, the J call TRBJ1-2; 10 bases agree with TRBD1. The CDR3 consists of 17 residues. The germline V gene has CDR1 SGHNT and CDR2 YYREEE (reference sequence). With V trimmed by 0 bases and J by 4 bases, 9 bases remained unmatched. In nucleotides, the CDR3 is TGTGCCAGCAGCTTGGTCGCCGGGACAGGGGACAGCTATGGCTACACCTTC. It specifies CASSLVAGTGDSYGYTF. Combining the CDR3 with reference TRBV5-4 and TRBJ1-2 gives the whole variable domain ETGVTQSPTHLIKTRGQQVTLRCSSQSGHNTVSWYQQALGQGPQFIFQYYREEENGRGNFPPRFSGLQFPNYSSELNVNALELDDSALYLCASSLVAGTGDSYGYTFGSGTRLTVV.

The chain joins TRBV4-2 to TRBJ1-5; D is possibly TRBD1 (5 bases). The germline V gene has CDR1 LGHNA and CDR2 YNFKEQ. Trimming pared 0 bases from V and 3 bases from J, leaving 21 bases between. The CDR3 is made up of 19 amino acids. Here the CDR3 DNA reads TGTGCCAGCAGCCAAGAAGACCCGCTATGGGGGGGGTTCAATCAGCCCCAGCATTTT. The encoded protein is CASSQEDPLWGGFNQPQHF.

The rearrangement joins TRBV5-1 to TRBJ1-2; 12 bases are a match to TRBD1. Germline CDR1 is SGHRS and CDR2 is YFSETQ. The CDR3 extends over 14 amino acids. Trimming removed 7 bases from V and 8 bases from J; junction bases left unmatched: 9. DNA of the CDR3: TGCGCCAGCCGAAGGGGACAGGGGGCGTACGGCTACACCTTC. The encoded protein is CASRRGQGAYGYTF.